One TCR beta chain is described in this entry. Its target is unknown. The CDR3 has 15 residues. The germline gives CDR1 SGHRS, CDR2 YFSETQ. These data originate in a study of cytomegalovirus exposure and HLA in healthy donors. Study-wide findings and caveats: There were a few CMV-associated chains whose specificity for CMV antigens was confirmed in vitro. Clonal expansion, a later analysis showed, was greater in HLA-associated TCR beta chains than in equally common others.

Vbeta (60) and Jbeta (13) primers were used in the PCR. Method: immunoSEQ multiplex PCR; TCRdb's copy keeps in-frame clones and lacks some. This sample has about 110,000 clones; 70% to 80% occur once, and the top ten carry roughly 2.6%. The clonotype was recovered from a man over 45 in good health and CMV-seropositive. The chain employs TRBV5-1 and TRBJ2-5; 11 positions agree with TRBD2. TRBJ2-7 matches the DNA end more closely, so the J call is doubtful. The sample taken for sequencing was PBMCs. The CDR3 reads CASRFGTSGSYEQYF. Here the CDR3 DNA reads TGCGCCAGCAGATTCGGGACTAGCGGCTCCTACGAGCAGTACTTC.